This T cell receptor beta chain was sequenced for a study of blood T cell repertoires in COVID-19. The wider study: COVID-19 samples from acute and convalescent phases originated in the United States, Italy and Spain. T cells, B-cell-depleted T cells, or PBMCs supplied cDNA or gDNA.

Clones were sequenced by immunoSEQ multiplex PCR, and TCRdb holds only the in-frame ones, with some missing. The repertoire holds roughly 250,000 clones, approximately 90% seen once, with roughly 10% in the top ten. Germline CDR1 is WSHSY and CDR2 is SAAADI. The ends lost 6 bases at V and 5 bases at J; junction bases unmatched: 7. The CDR3 is 14 amino acids. Which cohort a participant joined came from the clinical history participants gave. This sequence joins TRBV10-2 and TRBJ2-7, with 10 nucleotides matching TRBD1. This TCR was recovered from a man aged 40-50 years who had recovered from COVID-19. The sequenced sample was PBMCs or T cells enriched from blood (not recorded which). Written as DNA, the CDR3 is TGCGCCAGCAGCGGGACAGGGGATTTTAACGAGCAGTACTTC. Translated, it gives CASSGTGDFNEQYF.